This is a list of T cell receptor beta chains from one sample in a study of blood T cell repertoires in COVID-19. Only in-frame clones appear in the TCRdb table, and some are missing; sequencing was by immunoSEQ multiplex PCR. The table lists about 410,000 clones, 90% of them singletons, with about 0.6% in the top ten. Sequencing input: PBMCs or T cells enriched from blood (not recorded which). Receptor source: a man aged 18 to 29 who had recovered from COVID-19. The CDR3 runs from the conserved cysteine through the conserved F or W. The D gene is left open where the match is weak. The size entry is marked missing in some rows and otherwise reads once, few, many or a size class.

J | size | V | D | DNA | CDR3
TRBJ2-4 | NA | TRBV28 | TRBD1 | TGTGCCAGCAGCCCCGGACAGGGAATAAACATTCAGTACTTC | CASSPGQGINIQYF
TRBJ1-1 | NA | TRBV9 | NA | TGTGCCAGCAGCGTACAGGGGCCTGCGGTGAACACTGAAGCTTTCTTT | CASSVQGPAVNTEAFF
TRBJ1-2 | once | TRBV12-3/TRBV12-4 | NA | TGTGCCAGCAGTTTCGAAGAGATCTATGGCTACACCTTC | CASSFEEIYGYTF
TRBJ2-5 | NA | TRBV21-1 | NA | TGTGCCAGCAGCCCAAGGGGGACAGGGGAAGAGACCCAGTACTTC | CASSPRGTGEETQYF
TRBJ2-7 | NA | TRBV28 | NA | TGTGCCAGCAGTTACAGGCCCTGGGATTACGAGCAGTACTTC | CASSYRPWDYEQYF
TRBJ1-2 | once | TRBV7-2 | TRBD1 | TGTGCCAGCAGCAGAGGTGGACAGGGGGCTCGCTATGGCTACACCTTC | CASSRGGQGARYGYTF
TRBJ2-7 | NA | TRBV10-3 | TRBD1 | TGTGCCATCAGTCGGGACAGGGACTACGAGCAGTACTTC | CAISRDRDYEQYF
TRBJ2-1 | NA | TRBV27 | NA | TGTGCCAGCAGTTTATTGCCGGGGGAGATTTTACATGAGCAGTTCTTC | CASSLLPGEILHEQFF
TRBJ2-7 | NA | TRBV5-4 | TRBD2 | TGTGCCAGCAGCCCCGGGGGGGGGAGCTCCTACGAGCAGTACTTC | CASSPGGGSSYEQYF
TRBJ2-1 | NA | TRBV30 | NA | TGTGCCTGGAGTGGATCGACACTTTACAATGAGCAGTTCTTC | CAWSGSTLYNEQFF
TRBJ1-1 | NA | TRBV5-1 | NA | TGCGCCAGCCATCCCGGGCAGGGAGGTATGAACACTGAAGCTTTCTTT | CASHPGQGGMNTEAFF
TRBJ2-7 | NA | TRBV5-4 | NA | TGTGCCAGCAGCTTGGTAAACCAGGGAAAGGACGAGCAGTACTTC | CASSLVNQGKDEQYF
TRBJ2-2 | NA | TRBV4-1 | NA | TGCGCCAGCAGCCAAGATTCTACCGGGGAGCTGTTTTTT | CASSQDSTGELFF
TRBJ1-5 | NA | TRBV30 | TRBD1 | TGTGCCTGGAGCCCAAAACGACGGGACAGGGCTGTCTATGAACCCCAGCATTTT | CAWSPKRRDRAVYEPQHF
TRBJ1-2 | once | TRBV14 | NA | TGTGCCAGCAGCCAAGATGGAGTGTCCTATGGCTACACCTTC | CASSQDGVSYGYTF
TRBJ2-3 | NA | TRBV9 | NA | TGTGCCAGCAGCGTGGGGGGATTCAGCACAGATACGCAGTATTTT | CASSVGGFSTDTQYF
TRBJ2-2 | many | TRBV4-1 | NA | TGCGCCAGCAGCCAAGGGCCCTGGGGGGTCGGGGAGCTGTTTTTT | CASSQGPWGVGELFF
TRBJ1-2 | NA | TRBV6-5 | NA | TGTGCCAGCAGTTCAGACCAGGTATCTGGCTACACCTTC | CASSSDQVSGYTF
TRBJ1-2 | NA | TRBV6-5 | TRBD1 | TGTGCCAGCAAAACATTTCCGGGACAGGACTATGGCTACACCTTC | CASKTFPGQDYGYTF
TRBJ1-1 | NA | TRBV28 | NA | TGTGCCAGTAATCTGTCAGGGAAACTATCGTCTGAAGCTTTCTTT | CASNLSGKLSSEAFF
TRBJ1-2 | NA | TRBV10-3 | TRBD1 | TGTGCCATCAGTGGGGGGACAGGGGGTCTCTATGGCTACACCTTC | CAISGGTGGLYGYTF
TRBJ1-3 | NA | TRBV18 | NA | TGTGCCAGCTCGCAAGCCCAGGGGATCGGAAACACCATATATTTT | CASSQAQGIGNTIYF
TRBJ1-1 | few | TRBV27 | NA | TGTGCCAGCAGACCAACAGGGATGAACACTGAAGCTTTCTTT | CASRPTGMNTEAFF
TRBJ1-6 | NA | TRBV21-1 | NA | TGTGCCAGAACGAGACAGGGTAATTCACCCCTCCACTTT | CARTRQGNSPLHF
TRBJ2-1 | NA | TRBV27 | TRBD2 | TGTGCCAGCAGTTTATGGAGACCTACCGGGACTAGCGTGGGGAATGAGCAGTTCTTC | CASSLWRPTGTSVGNEQFF
TRBJ2-5 | NA | TRBV5-1 | NA | TGCGCCAGCAGCTTGTCCAGCCAAGAGACCCAGTACTTC | CASSLSSQETQYF
TRBJ2-4 | once | TRBV6-1 | NA | TGTGCCAGCAGTGACGTTCCCGGTGGAGGCAAAAACATTCAGTACTTC | CASSDVPGGGKNIQYF
TRBJ2-5 | few | TRBV2 | NA | TGTGCCAGCAGTGAGGGGGCAAGCCAAGAGACCCAGTACTTC | CASSEGASQETQYF
TRBJ1-2 | NA | TRBV27 | TRBD1 | TGTGCCAGCAGTCTCCAATCGGACAGGGGAGGCTACACCTTC | CASSLQSDRGGYTF
TRBJ2-7 | NA | TRBV5-1 | TRBD2 | TGCGCCAGCAGCCTATATGATAAGACGGGGGGTGGCGAGCAGTACTTC | CASSLYDKTGGGEQYF
TRBJ2-2 | NA | TRBV7-9 | TRBD2 | TGTGCCAGCAACTTAGCGGGGCGGGGCACCGGGGAGCTGTTTTTT | CASNLAGRGTGELFF
TRBJ2-1 | NA | TRBV19 | TRBD1 | TGTGCCAGTAGTAAACGGACCGGGACAGGGCCCTACAATGAGCAGTTCTTC | CASSKRTGTGPYNEQFF
TRBJ1-2 | NA | TRBV18 | TRBD1 | TGTGCCAGCTCACCATGGGTCGGGACAGGGGTTAATGGCTACACCTTC | CASSPWVGTGVNGYTF
TRBJ1-3 | NA | TRBV14 | TRBD1 | TGTGCCAGCAGCCCGCGACAGGGCTCTGGAAACACCATATATTTT | CASSPRQGSGNTIYF
TRBJ2-3 | NA | TRBV4-1 | TRBD2 | TGCGCCAGCAGCCCAAATCCGGGAGGGAGGACAGATACGCAGTATTTT | CASSPNPGGRTDTQYF
TRBJ1-5 | once | TRBV18 | TRBD1 | TGTGCCAGCTCACCAACAACACCGGGACAGGGCAATCAGCCTCAGCATTTT | CASSPTTPGQGNQPQHF
TRBJ2-1 | NA | TRBV5-1 | TRBD2 | TGCGCCAGCAGCGACGGGACTAGCGGGAGTAAGAATGAGCAGTTCTTC | CASSDGTSGSKNEQFF
TRBJ2-7 | NA | TRBV20-1 | TRBD2 | TGCAGTGCTAGCATGCGGGGGAGACAGTACTTC | CSASMRGRQYF
TRBJ1-5 | NA | TRBV7-9 | TRBD1 | TGTGCCAGCAGCTTCCTTGGGGCAGGGGGCTCTCAGCCCCAGCATTTT | CASSFLGAGGSQPQHF
TRBJ1-1 | NA | TRBV28 | NA | TGTGCCAGCAGTTTATTCGGATCAGGAATCTTGACTGAAGCTTTCTTT | CASSLFGSGILTEAFF
TRBJ1-5 | NA | TRBV19 | NA | TGTGCCAGTAGTATTAGTCTGGACACACGATTTAGCAATCAGCCCCAGCATTTT | CASSISLDTRFSNQPQHF
TRBJ1-1 | NA | TRBV20-1 | NA | TGCAGTGCTAGAGGTATCGAAGCTTTCTTT | CSARGIEAFF
TRBJ2-4 | once | TRBV28 | TRBD2 | TGTGCCAGCAGTCTAGCCGGGACTAGCGGGGGAGATAGGTCTAGGGCCAAAAACATTCAGTACTTC | CASSLAGTSGGDRSRAKNIQYF
TRBJ1-2 | NA | TRBV19 | TRBD1 | TGTGCCAGTAGTAGATCCGGGACAGGGGGCTTCTATGGCTACACCTTC | CASSRSGTGGFYGYTF
TRBJ2-2 | few | TRBV10-1 | TRBD2 | TGCGCCAGCAGTGAACTAGCGGGGACGAACACCGGGGAGCTGTTTTTT | CASSELAGTNTGELFF
TRBJ1-1 | NA | TRBV11-3 | NA | TGTGCCAGCAGCCCGAGGATTGGGAACACTGAAGCTTTCTTT | CASSPRIGNTEAFF
TRBJ2-5 | once | TRBV6-1 | NA | TGTGCCAGCAGTGAAGTTTCAGGGGAAGGAACCCAGTACTTC | CASSEVSGEGTQYF
TRBJ1-1 | NA | TRBV6-5 | NA | TGTGCCAGCATCAGCGACGGGTACACTGAAGCTTTCTTT | CASISDGYTEAFF
TRBJ1-6 | once | TRBV5-1 | NA | TGCGCCAGCAGCTTGAGTGGGGGGGATAATTCACCCCTCCACTTT | CASSLSGGDNSPLHF
TRBJ2-3 | NA | TRBV30 | TRBD2 | TGTGCCTGGAGTGCGGGCAGAACTAGCGGGAGCCCAGATACGCAGTATTTT | CAWSAGRTSGSPDTQYF
TRBJ2-3 | NA | TRBV24-1 | TRBD1 | TGTGCCACCAACGGACAGGGGAACACAGATACGCAGTATTTT | CATNGQGNTDTQYF
TRBJ2-2 | NA | TRBV9 | NA | TGTGCCAGCAGCGTAGGTGGGGGCCTGAACACCGGGGAGCTGTTTTTT | CASSVGGGLNTGELFF
TRBJ2-3 | NA | TRBV5-4 | NA | TGTGCCAGCAGCTTATATAGCACAGATACGCAGTATTTT | CASSLYSTDTQYF
TRBJ2-2 | NA | TRBV28 | NA | TGTGCCAGCACCCTTGGTTCCAGCACCGGGGAGCTGTTTTTT | CASTLGSSTGELFF